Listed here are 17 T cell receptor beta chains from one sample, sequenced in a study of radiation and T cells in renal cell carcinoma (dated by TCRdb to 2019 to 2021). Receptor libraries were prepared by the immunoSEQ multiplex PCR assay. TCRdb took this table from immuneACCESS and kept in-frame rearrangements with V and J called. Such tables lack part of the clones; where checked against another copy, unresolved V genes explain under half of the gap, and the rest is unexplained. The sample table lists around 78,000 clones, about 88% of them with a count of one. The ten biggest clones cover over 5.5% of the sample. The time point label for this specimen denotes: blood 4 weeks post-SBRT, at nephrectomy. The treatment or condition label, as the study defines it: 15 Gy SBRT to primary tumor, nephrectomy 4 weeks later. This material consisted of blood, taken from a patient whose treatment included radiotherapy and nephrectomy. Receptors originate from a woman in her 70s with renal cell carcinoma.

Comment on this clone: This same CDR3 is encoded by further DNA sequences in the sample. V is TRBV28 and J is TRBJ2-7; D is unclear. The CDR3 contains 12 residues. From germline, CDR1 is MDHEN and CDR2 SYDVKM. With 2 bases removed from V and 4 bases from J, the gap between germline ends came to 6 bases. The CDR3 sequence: CASSLGRYEQYF. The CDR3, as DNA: TGTGCCAGCAGTTTAGGAAGGTACGAGCAGTACTTC.

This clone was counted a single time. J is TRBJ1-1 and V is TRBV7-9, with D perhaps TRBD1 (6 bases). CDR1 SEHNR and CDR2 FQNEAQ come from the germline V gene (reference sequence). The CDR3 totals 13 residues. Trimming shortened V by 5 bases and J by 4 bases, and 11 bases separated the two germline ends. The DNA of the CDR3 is TGTGCCAGCAGCCCAGGGGTGGGCACTGAAGCTTTCTTT. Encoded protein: CASSPGVGTEAFF.

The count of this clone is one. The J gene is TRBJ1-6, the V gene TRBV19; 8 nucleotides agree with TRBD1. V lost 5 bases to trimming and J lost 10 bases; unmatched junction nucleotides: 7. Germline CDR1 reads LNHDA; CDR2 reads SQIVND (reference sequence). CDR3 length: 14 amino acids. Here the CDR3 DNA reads TGTGCCAGTAGTGAGCAGGGGGCTTTCTCACCCCTCCACTTT. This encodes CASSEQGAFSPLHF. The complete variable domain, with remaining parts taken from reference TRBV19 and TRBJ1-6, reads DGGITQSPKYLFRKEGQNVTLSCEQNLNHDAMYWYRQDPGQGLRLIYYSQIVNDFQKGDIAEGYSVSREKKESFPLTVTSAQKNPTAFYLCASSEQGAFSPLHFGNGTRLTVT.

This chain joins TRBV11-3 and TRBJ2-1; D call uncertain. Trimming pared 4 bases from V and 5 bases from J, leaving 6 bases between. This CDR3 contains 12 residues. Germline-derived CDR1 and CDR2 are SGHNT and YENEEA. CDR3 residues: CASSSADNEQFF. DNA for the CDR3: TGTGCCAGCAGCTCCGCCGACAATGAGCAGTTCTTC.

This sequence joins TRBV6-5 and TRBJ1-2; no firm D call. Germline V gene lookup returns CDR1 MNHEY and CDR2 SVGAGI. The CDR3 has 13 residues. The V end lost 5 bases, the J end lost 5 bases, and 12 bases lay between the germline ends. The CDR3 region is CASSKVEGYGYTF. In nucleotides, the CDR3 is TGTGCCAGCAGTAAGGTCGAGGGATATGGCTACACCTTC.

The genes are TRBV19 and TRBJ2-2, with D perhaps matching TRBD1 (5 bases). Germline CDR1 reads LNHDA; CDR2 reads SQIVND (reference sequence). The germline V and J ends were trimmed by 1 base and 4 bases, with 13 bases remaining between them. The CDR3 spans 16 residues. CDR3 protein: CASSIGQGRGTGELFF. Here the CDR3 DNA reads TGTGCCAGTAGTATAGGTCAGGGTAGAGGCACCGGGGAGCTGTTTTTT.

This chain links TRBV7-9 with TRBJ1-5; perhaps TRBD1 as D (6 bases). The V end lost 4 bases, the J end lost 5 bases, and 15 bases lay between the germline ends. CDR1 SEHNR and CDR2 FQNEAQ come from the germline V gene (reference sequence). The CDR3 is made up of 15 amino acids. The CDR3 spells CASSSSGQGYQPQHF. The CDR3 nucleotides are TGTGCCAGCAGCTCCTCCGGCCAGGGGTATCAGCCCCAGCATTTT. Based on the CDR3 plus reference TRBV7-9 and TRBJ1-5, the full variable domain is DTGVSQNPRHKITKRGQNVTFRCDPISEHNRLYWYRQTLGQGPEFLTYFQNEAQLEKSRLLSDRFSAERPKGSFSTLEIQRTEQGDSAMYLCASSSSGQGYQPQHFGDGTRLSIL.

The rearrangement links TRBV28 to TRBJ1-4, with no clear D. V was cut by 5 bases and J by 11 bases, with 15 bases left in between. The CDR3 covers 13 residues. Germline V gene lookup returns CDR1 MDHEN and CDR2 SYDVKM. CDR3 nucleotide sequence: TGTGCCAGCAGTGCCCTAGCGGGGTTCAAACTGTTTTTT. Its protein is CASSALAGFKLFF. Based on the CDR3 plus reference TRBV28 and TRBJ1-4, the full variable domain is DVKVTQSSRYLVKRTGEKVFLECVQDMDHENMFWYRQDPGLGLRLIYFSYDVKMKEKGDIPEGYSVSREKKERFSLILESASTNQTSMYLCASSALAGFKLFFGSGTQLSVL.

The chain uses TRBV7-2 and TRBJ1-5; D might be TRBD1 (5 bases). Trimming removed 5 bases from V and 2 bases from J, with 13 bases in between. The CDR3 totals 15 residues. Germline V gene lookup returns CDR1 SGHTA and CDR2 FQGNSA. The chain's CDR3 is CASSGSGGGNQPQHF. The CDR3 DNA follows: TGTGCCAGCAGCGGATCGGGGGGGGGCAATCAGCCCCAGCATTTT.

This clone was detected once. The CDR3, as DNA: TGTGCCAGTCAAGGGGAGGTTGGGTACGAGCAGTACTTC. Translated: CASQGEVGYEQYF. The chain uses TRBV19 and TRBJ2-7; D is perhaps TRBD2 (6 bases). The length of the CDR3 is 13 residues. Germline CDR1 LNHDA, CDR2 SQIVND (reference sequence). Deletions cut 8 bases from V and 4 bases from J, with 15 bases between. The full variable domain, rest sourced from reference TRBV19 and TRBJ2-7, is DGGITQSPKYLFRKEGQNVTLSCEQNLNHDAMYWYRQDPGQGLRLIYYSQIVNDFQKGDIAEGYSVSREKKESFPLTVTSAQKNPTAFYLCASQGEVGYEQYFGPGTRLTVT.

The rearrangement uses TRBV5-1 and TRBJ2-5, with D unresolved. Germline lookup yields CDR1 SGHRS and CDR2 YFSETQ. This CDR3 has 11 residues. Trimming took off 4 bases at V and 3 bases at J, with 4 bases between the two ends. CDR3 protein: CASSSKETQYF. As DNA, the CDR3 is TGCGCCAGCAGCAGCAAAGAGACCCAGTACTTC.

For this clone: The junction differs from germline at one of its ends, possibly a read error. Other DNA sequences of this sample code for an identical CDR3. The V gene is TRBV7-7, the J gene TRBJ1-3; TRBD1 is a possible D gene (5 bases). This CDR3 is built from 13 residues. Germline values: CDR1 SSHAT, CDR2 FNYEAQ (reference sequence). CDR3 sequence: CASRLEGLDTIYF. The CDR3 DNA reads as TGTGCTAGCAGACTTGAGGGGCTAGACACCATATATTTT.

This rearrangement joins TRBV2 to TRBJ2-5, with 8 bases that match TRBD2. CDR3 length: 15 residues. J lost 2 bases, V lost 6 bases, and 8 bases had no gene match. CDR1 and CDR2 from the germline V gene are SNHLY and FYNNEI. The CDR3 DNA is TGTGCCAGCAGCGCGAGCGGGACTAGACAAGAGACCCAGTACTTC. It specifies CASSASGTRQETQYF.

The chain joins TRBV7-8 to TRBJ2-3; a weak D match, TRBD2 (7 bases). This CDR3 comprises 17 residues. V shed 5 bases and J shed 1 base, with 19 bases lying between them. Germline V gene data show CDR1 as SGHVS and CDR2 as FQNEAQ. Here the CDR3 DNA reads TGTGCCAGCAGCCCCCGGATGGGAGGGGGTCGCACAGATACGCAGTATTTT. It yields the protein CASSPRMGGGRTDTQYF.

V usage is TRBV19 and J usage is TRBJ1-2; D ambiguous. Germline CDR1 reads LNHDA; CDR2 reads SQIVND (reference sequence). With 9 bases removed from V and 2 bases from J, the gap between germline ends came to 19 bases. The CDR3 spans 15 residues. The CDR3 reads CASEKGEGHNYGYTF. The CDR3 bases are TGTGCCAGCGAGAAAGGAGAAGGGCACAACTATGGCTACACCTTC.

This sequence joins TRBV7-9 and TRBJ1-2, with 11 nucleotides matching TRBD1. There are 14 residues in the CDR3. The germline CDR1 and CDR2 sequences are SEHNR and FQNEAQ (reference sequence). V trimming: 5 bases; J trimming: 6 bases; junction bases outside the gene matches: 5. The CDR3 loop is CASSARDRGDGYTF. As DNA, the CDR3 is TGTGCCAGCAGCGCAAGGGACAGGGGGGATGGCTACACCTTC.

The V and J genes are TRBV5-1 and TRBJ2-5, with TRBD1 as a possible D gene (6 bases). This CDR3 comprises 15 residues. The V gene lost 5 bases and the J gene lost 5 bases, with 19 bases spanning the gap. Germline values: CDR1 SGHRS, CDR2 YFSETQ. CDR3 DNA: TGCGCCAGCAGACTAAGGGACACAGCTCTTGAGACCCAGTACTTC. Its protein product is CASRLRDTALETQYF.